This T cell receptor (beta chain) emerged from a study of blood T cell repertoires in COVID-19. About the research overall: The United States, Italy and Spain supplied acute and convalescent COVID-19 samples.

Germline assignment: CDR1 SGHDT and CDR2 YYEEEE. Losses at the gene ends were 0 bases for V and 5 bases for J; bases not matched to a gene: 6. CDR3 length: 17 residues. Original methodology: Estimation of nucleated cell counts was performed using reference gene primer amplification. TCRdb's copy holds only in-frame clones and misses some; the assay was immunoSEQ multiplex PCR. For V, J and clone size, that table is used; D and trimming come from the DNA. Here the sample spans 90,000 to 100,000 clones, approximately 82% being singletons. This clonotype originated in a man aged 55 to 70 with acute or convalescent COVID-19. Source material: peripheral blood. The genes are TRBV5-6 and TRBJ2-1; TRBD2 matches at 12 bases. CDR3 residues: CASSLAQTSGGNNEQFF. As DNA, the CDR3 is TGTGCCAGCAGCTTGGCCCAGACTAGCGGGGGAAACAATGAGCAGTTCTTC.